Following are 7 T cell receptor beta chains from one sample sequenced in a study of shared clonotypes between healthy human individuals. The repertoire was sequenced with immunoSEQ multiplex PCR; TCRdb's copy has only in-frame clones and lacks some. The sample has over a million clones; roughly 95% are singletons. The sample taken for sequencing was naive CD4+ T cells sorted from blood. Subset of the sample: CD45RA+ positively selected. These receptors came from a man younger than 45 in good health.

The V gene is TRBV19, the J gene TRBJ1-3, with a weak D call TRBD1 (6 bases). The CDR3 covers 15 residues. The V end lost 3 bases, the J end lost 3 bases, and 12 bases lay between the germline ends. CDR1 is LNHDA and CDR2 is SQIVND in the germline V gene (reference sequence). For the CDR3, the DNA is TGTGCCAGTAGTATCAGGACAGACCTTGGAAACACCATATATTTT. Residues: CASSIRTDLGNTIYF.

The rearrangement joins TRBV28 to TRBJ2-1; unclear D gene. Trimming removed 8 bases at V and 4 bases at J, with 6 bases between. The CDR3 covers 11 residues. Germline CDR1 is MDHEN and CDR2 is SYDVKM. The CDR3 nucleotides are TGTGCCAGCTTACAATACAATGAGCAGTTCTTC. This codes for CASLQYNEQFF.

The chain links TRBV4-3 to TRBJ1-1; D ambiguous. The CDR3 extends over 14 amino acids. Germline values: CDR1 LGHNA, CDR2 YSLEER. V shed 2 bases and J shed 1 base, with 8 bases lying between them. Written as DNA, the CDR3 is TGCGCCAGCAGCCAAAGGAGTAGGAACACTGAAGCTTTCTTT. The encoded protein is CASSQRSRNTEAFF.

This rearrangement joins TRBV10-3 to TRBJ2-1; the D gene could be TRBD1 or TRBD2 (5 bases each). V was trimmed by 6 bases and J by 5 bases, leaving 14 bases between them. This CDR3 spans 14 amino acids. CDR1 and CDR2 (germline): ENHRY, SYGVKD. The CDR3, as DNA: TGTGCCATCAGGGGACCCGGGAACCACAATGAGCAGTTCTTC. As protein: CAIRGPGNHNEQFF.

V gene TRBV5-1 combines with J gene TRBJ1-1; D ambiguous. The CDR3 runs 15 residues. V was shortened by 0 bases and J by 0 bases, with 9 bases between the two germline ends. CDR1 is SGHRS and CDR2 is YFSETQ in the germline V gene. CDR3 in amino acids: CASSLARAMNTEAFF. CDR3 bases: TGCGCCAGCAGCTTGGCAAGGGCGATGAACACTGAAGCTTTCTTT.

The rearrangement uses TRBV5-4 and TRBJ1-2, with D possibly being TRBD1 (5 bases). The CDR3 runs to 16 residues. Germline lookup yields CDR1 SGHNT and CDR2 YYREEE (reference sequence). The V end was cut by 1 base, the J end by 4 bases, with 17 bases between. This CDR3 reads CASSLLGAGVAYGYTF. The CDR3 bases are TGTGCCAGCAGCTTGTTAGGGGCGGGGGTAGCCTATGGCTACACCTTC.

CDR3 protein: CASSSNRGTEAFF. The CDR3 nucleotides read TGTGCCAGCAGCTCCAATAGGGGCACTGAAGCTTTCTTT. V is TRBV7-2 and J is TRBJ1-1; a possible D gene is TRBD1 (5 bases). This CDR3 has 13 amino acids. Trimming left V 4 bases short and J 4 bases short, with 10 bases between. Germline CDR1 SGHTA, CDR2 FQGNSA.